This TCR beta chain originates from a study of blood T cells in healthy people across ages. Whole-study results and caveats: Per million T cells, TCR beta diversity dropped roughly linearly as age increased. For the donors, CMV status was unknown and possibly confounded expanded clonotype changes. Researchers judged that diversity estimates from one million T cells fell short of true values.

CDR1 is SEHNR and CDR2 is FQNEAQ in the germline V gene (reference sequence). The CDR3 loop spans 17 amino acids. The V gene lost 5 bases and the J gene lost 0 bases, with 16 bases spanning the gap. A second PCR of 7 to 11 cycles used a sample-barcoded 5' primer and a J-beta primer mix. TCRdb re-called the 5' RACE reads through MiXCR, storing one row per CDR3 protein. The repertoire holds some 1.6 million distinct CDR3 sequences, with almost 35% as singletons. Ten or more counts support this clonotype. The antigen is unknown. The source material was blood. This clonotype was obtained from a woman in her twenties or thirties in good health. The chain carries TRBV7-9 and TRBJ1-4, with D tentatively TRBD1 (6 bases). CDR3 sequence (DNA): TGTGCCAGCAGCGTAACAGGGATCGGGGCAACTAATGAAAAACTGTTTTTT. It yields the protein CASSVTGIGATNEKLFF.